This record covers a single T cell receptor beta chain. Its antigen is still unknown. Investigators spread the genomic DNA of each subset evenly over several immunoSEQ plates. The data were produced by immunoSEQ multiplex PCR, yet TCRdb's version contains in-frame clones alone and is incomplete. The top ten hold around 0.4% of the sample, which has roughly 2,300,000 clones, less than 95% seen once. The sample belongs to a study of shared clonotypes between healthy human individuals. Germline values: CDR1 SGHRS, CDR2 YFSETQ. Trimming took 4 bases from V and 4 from J; bases not matched to a gene: 4. The CDR3 runs 15 residues. Findings of the study overall: Sampling involved blood alone; tissue repertoires likely differ. A reduction in generation probabilities was seen for non-shared clonotypes relative to those shared by all four donors. Clonotype sharing across donors was expected to vary with sequencing depth.

The V and J genes are TRBV5-1 and TRBJ2-6; 8 bases fit TRBD1. Specimen: naive CD4+ T cells from PBMCs. The subset here: CD45RA+ positively selected. The receptor was isolated from a man aged 18 to 29 in good health. Some clones in this sample may be carry-over from other donors' samples. The CDR3 region has the DNA TGCGCCAGCAGCCGGACAGGGATCGGGGCCAACGTCCTGACTTTC. Translated: CASSRTGIGANVLTF.